Here is one T cell receptor (beta chain) with its context. Its antigen is unknown. This sample was taken from a study of Ad26.COV2.S vaccination and SARS-CoV-2 variants. Study overall: It was the COV1001 Ad26.COV2.S trial arm that included the donor. Ad26.COV2.S, an intramuscular injection, was given once or twice 56 days apart. Study results and caveats: Spike-specific TCR breadth in vaccine recipients exceeded that seen in placebo recipients. Vaccine and placebo recipients had comparable breadth of non-spike TCRs.

Treatment denoted: around 19 received Ad26.COV2.S at low or high dose, single or two shots; about 5 received placebo; per-sample allocation not given. Each sample was drawn 63 days after the first injection (of vaccine or placebo). Germline V lookup: CDR1 SEHNR, CDR2 FQNEAQ (reference sequence). This CDR3 is 14 amino acids long. Trimming took 1 base from V and 4 from J, leaving 10 bases between them. Profiling relied on immunoSEQ multiplex PCR, and the TCRdb table lists in-frame clones only, not all of them. Of about 440,000 clones listed, 90% were seen once; the top ten hold roughly 3.9%. The chain combines TRBV7-9 with TRBJ2-5; D is uncertain. This specimen was peripheral blood, taken in a trial of Ad26.COV2.S vaccine versus placebo. This clonotype originated in a person between 18 and 59 years old who received the Ad26.COV2.S COVID-19 vaccine or a placebo. CDR3 nucleotides: TGTGCCAGCAGCTTAGGTCAAGGTTCAGAGACCCAGTACTTC. Translated, it gives CASSLGQGSETQYF.